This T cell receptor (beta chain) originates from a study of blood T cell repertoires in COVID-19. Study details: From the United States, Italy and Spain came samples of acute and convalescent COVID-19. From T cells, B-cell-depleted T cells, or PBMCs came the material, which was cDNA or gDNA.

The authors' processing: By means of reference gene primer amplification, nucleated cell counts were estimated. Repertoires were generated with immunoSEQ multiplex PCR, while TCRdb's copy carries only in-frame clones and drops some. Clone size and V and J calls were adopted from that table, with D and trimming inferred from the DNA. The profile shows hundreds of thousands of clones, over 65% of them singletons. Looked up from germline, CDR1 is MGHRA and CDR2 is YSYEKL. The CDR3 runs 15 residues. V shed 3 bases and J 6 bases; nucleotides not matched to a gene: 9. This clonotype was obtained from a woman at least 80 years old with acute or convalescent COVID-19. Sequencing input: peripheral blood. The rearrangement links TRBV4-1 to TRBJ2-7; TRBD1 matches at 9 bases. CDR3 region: CASSHGDREKGEQYF. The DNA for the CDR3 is TGCGCCAGCAGCCACGGGGACAGGGAGAAGGGCGAGCAGTACTTC.